What follows are 21 T cell receptor beta chains derived from one specimen sequenced in a study of T cell responses to AZD1222 COVID-19 vaccine. The data were produced by immunoSEQ multiplex PCR, yet TCRdb's version contains in-frame clones alone and is incomplete. The data contain 150,000 to 200,000 clones, roughly 91% of them singletons. The sequenced sample was peripheral blood, obtained 28 days after the second AZD1222 dose. All receptors come from an adult who received the AZD1222 COVID-19 vaccine.

V and J are TRBV11-2 and TRBJ2-3, with D perhaps assigned TRBD1 or TRBD2 (5 bases each). Looked up from germline, CDR1 is SGHAT and CDR2 is FQNNGV. The V end lost 4 bases, the J end lost 6 bases, and 14 bases lay between the germline ends. The CDR3 sequence is 14 residues long. The CDR3 sequence: CASSSRDARDTQYF. The CDR3 region has the DNA TGTGCCAGCAGCTCCCGGGACGCCAGGGATACGCAGTATTTT. The full variable domain, completed using reference TRBV11-2 and TRBJ2-3, is EAGVAQSPRYKIIEKRQSVAFWCNPISGHATLYWYQQILGQGPKLLIQFQNNGVVDDSQLPKDRFSAERLKGVDSTLKIQPAKLEDSAVYLCASSSRDARDTQYFGPGTRLTVL.

The J gene is TRBJ2-3, the V gene TRBV30, with D perhaps assigned TRBD1 or TRBD2 (7 bases each). Germline CDR1 GTSNPN, CDR2 SVGIG (reference sequence). The V gene lost 7 bases and the J gene lost 4 bases, with 18 bases spanning the gap. This CDR3 is built from 14 residues. The CDR3 here is CASRGGSRSDTQYF. The CDR3 DNA follows: TGTGCCTCCAGGGGGGGGAGTAGGTCAGATACGCAGTATTTT.

This rearrangement joins TRBV7-2 to TRBJ2-4; the D gene is possibly TRBD1 (6 bases). Germline assignment: CDR1 SGHTA and CDR2 FQGNSA. The CDR3 runs to 16 residues. V dropped 6 bases and J dropped 0 bases, with 15 bases sitting between them. Here the CDR3 DNA reads TGTGCCAGCAGTTCAGGGGCGGATCTAGCCAAAAACATTCAGTACTTC. It specifies CASSSGADLAKNIQYF.

This chain joins TRBV24-1 and TRBJ2-1, with D maybe TRBD2 (5 bases). V was shortened by 3 bases and J by 6 bases, with 17 bases between the two germline ends. Germline CDR1 and CDR2: KGHDR and SFDVKD. CDR3 length: 16 residues. This CDR3 reads CATSDPTVAKPNEQFF. The CDR3 region has the DNA TGTGCCACCAGTGATCCCACCGTAGCGAAACCCAATGAGCAGTTCTTC.

J is TRBJ1-6 and V is TRBV5-1, with 10 bases fitting TRBD1. The V gene end was trimmed by 4 bases and the J gene end by 10 bases; junction bases not matched to a gene: 5. This CDR3 region has 14 residues. CDR1 is SGHRS, CDR2 YFSETQ, per germline. CDR3 protein: CASSPDRGLSPLHF. Here the CDR3 DNA reads TGCGCCAGCAGCCCGGACAGGGGGTTATCACCCCTCCACTTT.

The rearrangement uses TRBV9 and TRBJ1-1; D uncertain. Germline assignment: CDR1 SGDLS and CDR2 YYNGEE. This CDR3 spans 15 amino acids. Trimming took 3 bases from V and 1 from J, leaving 13 bases between them. The CDR3 nucleotides are TGTGCCAGCAGCGGGGCAACCCCTGCGAACACTGAAGCTTTCTTT. Translated: CASSGATPANTEAFF.

This rearrangement joins TRBV30 to TRBJ2-7; 9 positions match TRBD1. The CDR3 consists of 13 residues. Germline V lookup: CDR1 GTSNPN, CDR2 SVGIG (reference sequence). Trimming at V came to 6 bases and at J to 1 base, leaving 4 bases not matched to a gene. Written as DNA, the CDR3 is TGTGCCTGCGGGACAGGGAATTCCTACGAGCAGTACTTC. Its translation: CACGTGNSYEQYF.

The genes are TRBV5-1 and TRBJ1-2; D is perhaps TRBD1 (6 bases). Per germline, CDR1 SGHRS and CDR2 YFSETQ. The length of the CDR3 is 15 residues. V was cut by 4 bases and J by 4 bases, with 17 bases left in between. The CDR3 DNA sequence: TGCGCCAGCAGCCCCGGGCCAGGGGAGAGCTATGGCTACACCTTC. The encoded protein is CASSPGPGESYGYTF.

The chain carries TRBV5-4 and TRBJ2-3; 12 nucleotides line up with TRBD2. The ends lost 0 bases at V and 1 base at J; junction bases unmatched: 0. Germline CDR1 reads SGHNT; CDR2 reads YYREEE (reference sequence). CDR3 length: 16 residues. The CDR3 DNA is TGTGCCAGCAGCTTGGGACTAGCGGGGGGCACAGATACGCAGTATTTT. Translating gives CASSLGLAGGTDTQYF.

This clone showed up just once. The junction departs from germline at one end; a sequencing error may be responsible. The chain combines TRBV6-5 with TRBJ1-4; 7 nucleotides match TRBD1. Germline V gene sequence: CDR1 MNHEY, CDR2 SVGAGI. The length of the CDR3 is 15 residues. The CDR3 spells CASSYSGTADEKLFF. In DNA form, the CDR3 reads TGTGCCAGCAGCTACTCCGGGACAGCAGATGAAAAACTGTTTTTT.

CDR3 sequence (DNA): TGTGCCACCAGTGAGGACGGGAAGAACACTGAAGCTTTCTTT. It codes for CATSEDGKNTEAFF. The rearrangement joins TRBV24-1 to TRBJ1-1; D is ambiguous. Looked up from germline, CDR1 is KGHDR and CDR2 is SFDVKD. V was trimmed by 4 bases and J by 1 base, leaving 9 bases between them. This CDR3 is built from 14 residues.

This clone has only a few counts. The chain employs TRBV5-1 and TRBJ2-1; D is perhaps TRBD2 (6 bases). From germline, CDR1 is SGHRS and CDR2 YFSETQ. V dropped 0 bases and J dropped 6 bases, with 19 bases sitting between them. This CDR3 is 17 amino acids long. The CDR3: CASSLADGRPRSNEQFF. Written as DNA, the CDR3 is TGCGCCAGCAGCTTGGCCGATGGGAGGCCACGCTCCAATGAGCAGTTCTTC.

The chain has TRBV3-1 (or the pseudogene TRBV3-2) and TRBJ1-2; no clear D gene. V shed 3 bases and J shed 6 bases, with 8 bases lying between them. Per the germline V gene, CDR1 is LGHDT and CDR2 is YNNKEL (reference sequence). This CDR3 has 12 amino acids. In DNA, the CDR3 is TGTGCCAGCAGCCACCAGGTCCATGGCTACACCTTC. It yields the protein CASSHQVHGYTF.

This chain links TRBV10-3 with TRBJ1-1, with TRBD1 matching over 8 bases. Germline V CDR1 and CDR2: ENHRY, SYGVKD. J was trimmed by 5 bases and V by 10 bases; bases with no gene match: 12. The CDR3 runs to 14 residues. CDR3 loop: CATTIDRGGTEAFF. CDR3 in DNA: TGTGCCACCACGATAGACAGGGGCGGAACTGAAGCTTTCTTT.

The V call is TRBV10-3, the J call TRBJ2-7; TRBD1 matches 8 bases. V trimming: 6 bases; J trimming: 3 bases; junction bases outside the gene matches: 7. This CDR3 has 14 amino acids. CDR1 is ENHRY, CDR2 SYGVKD, per germline. The CDR3 protein is CAISRTGPSYEQYF. CDR3 in DNA: TGTGCCATCAGCAGGACAGGGCCTAGCTACGAGCAGTACTTC.

With respect to this clone: The junction does not match germline at one end; this may be a read error. The chain employs TRBV14 and TRBJ2-1; TRBD2 agrees at 9 bases. The germline V gene has CDR1 SGHDN and CDR2 FVKESK. This CDR3 has 14 residues. The CDR3 DNA follows: TGTGCCACCAGCCCCCGACTAGCGGTTAGCGAGCAGTTCTTC. It specifies CATSPRLAVSEQFF. The variable domain in full, with the rest retrieved from reference TRBV14 and TRBJ2-1, is EAGVTQFPSHSVIEKGQTVTLRCDPISGHDNLYWYRRVMGKEIKFLLHFVKESKQDESGMPNNRFLAERTGGTYSTLKVQPAELEDSGVYFCATSPRLAVSEQFFGPGTRLTVL.

The CDR3 here is CASSVGPSGSPPYEQYF. As DNA, the CDR3 is TGTGCCAGCAGCGTAGGACCTAGCGGGAGTCCTCCCTACGAGCAGTACTTC. The chain is built from TRBV9 and TRBJ2-7; 10 bases are shared with TRBD2. V dropped 0 bases and J dropped 2; count of bases not matched to a gene: 8. The germline gives CDR1 SGDLS, CDR2 YYNGEE. The CDR3 sequence is 17 residues long.

This clone turned up a few times. This chain uses TRBV7-2 with TRBJ1-5; 8 nucleotides align to TRBD1. The CDR3 extends over 16 amino acids. Trimming removed 2 bases from V and 1 base from J; junction bases left unmatched: 4. From germline, CDR1 is SGHTA and CDR2 FQGNSA. The CDR3: CASSLQGAGSNQPQHF. The CDR3 DNA sequence: TGTGCCAGCAGCTTACAGGGGGCGGGAAGCAATCAGCCCCAGCATTTT.

The CDR3 DNA follows: TGTGCCAGCAGCGTAAGTCCAGCGGATACAGATACGCAGTATTTT. Encoded protein: CASSVSPADTDTQYF. The rearrangement uses TRBV9 and TRBJ2-3; perhaps TRBD2 as D (5 bases). Germline CDR1 is SGDLS and CDR2 is YYNGEE. V lost 1 base to trimming and J lost 3 bases, with 12 bases between them. The CDR3 runs to 15 residues.

This clone was found a few times. The chain couples TRBV7-2 to TRBJ1-5; no clear D. V was shortened by 1 base and J by 4 bases, with 8 bases between the two germline ends. Germline CDR1 reads SGHTA; CDR2 reads FQGNSA. The CDR3 has 14 residues. The CDR3, as DNA: TGTGCCAGCAGCTTAGGGGGTGGGAATCAGCCCCAGCATTTT. Its translation: CASSLGGGNQPQHF.

This sequence joins TRBV6-5 and TRBJ2-1; no reliable D call. There are 13 residues in the CDR3. Germline CDR1 MNHEY, CDR2 SVGAGI. V was trimmed by 4 bases and J by 9 bases, leaving 13 bases between them. The CDR3 coding sequence is TGTGCCAGCAGTTCTCGAGGAGCCGGTGAGCAGTTCTTC. It specifies CASSSRGAGEQFF.